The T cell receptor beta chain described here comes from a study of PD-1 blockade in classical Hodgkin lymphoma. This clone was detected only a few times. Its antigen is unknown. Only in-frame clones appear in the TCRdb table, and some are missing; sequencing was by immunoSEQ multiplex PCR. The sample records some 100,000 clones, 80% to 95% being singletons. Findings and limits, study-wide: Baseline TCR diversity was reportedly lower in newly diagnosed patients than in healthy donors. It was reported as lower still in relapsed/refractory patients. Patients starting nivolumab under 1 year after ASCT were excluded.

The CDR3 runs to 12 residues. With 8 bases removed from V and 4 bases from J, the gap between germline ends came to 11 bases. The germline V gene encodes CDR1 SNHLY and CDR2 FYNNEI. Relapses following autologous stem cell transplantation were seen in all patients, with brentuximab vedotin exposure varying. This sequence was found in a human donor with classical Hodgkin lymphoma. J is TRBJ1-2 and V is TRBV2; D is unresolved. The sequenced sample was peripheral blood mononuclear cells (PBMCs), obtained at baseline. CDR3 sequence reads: CASAGYGYGYTF. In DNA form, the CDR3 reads TGTGCCAGCGCAGGTTACGGCTATGGCTACACCTTC.